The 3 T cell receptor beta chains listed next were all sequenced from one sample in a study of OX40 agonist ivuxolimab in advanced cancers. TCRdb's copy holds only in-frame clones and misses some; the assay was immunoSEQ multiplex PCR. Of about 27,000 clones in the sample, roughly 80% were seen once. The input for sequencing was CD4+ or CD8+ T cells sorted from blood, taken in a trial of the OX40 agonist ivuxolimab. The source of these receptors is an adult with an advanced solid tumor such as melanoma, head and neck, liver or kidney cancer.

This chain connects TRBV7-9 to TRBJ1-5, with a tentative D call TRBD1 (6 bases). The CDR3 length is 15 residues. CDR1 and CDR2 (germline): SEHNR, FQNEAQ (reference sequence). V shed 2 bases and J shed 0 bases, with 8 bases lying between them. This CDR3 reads CASSLQGNSNQPQHF. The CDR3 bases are TGTGCCAGCAGCTTACAGGGGAATAGCAATCAGCCCCAGCATTTT.

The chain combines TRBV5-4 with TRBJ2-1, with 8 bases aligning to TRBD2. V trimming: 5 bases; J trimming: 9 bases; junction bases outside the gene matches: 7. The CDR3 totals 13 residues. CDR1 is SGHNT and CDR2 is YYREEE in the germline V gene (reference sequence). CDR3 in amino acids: CASRRREDLEQFF. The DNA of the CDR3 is TGTGCCAGCAGGAGGCGGGAGGACCTTGAGCAGTTCTTC.

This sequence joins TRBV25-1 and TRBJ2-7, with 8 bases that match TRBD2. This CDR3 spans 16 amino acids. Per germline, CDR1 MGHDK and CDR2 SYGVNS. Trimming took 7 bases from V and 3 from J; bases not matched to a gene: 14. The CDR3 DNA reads TGTGCCAGCACCCGATCCGGGCGGGGGGCGTTCTACGAGCAGTACTTC. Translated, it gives CASTRSGRGAFYEQYF.